This TCR beta chain was sequenced during a study of T cell responses to AZD1222 COVID-19 vaccine. Study context: Second-dose groups at about 4 or about 12 weeks were pooled. Broader study findings: Nearly half of the spike-specific TCRs reportedly recognize variant regions that carry no mutations. Donors were mostly white British, more females; clonal diversity possibly underestimated. Baseline seropositivity occurred in only a handful of AZD1222 recipients.

The data were produced by immunoSEQ multiplex PCR, yet TCRdb's version contains in-frame clones alone and is incomplete. The table has more than 95,000 clones, 88% seen once. Details on this clone: Its antigen is currently unknown.

Germline trimming cut 4 bases from V and 1 base from J; bases unmatched to any gene: 9. This CDR3 is 19 amino acids long. In germline, CDR1 is SGHKS, CDR2 YYEKEE (reference sequence). The rearrangement joins TRBV5-5 to TRBJ2-2; 14 bases map to TRBD2. The TCR sequence derives from an adult in good health. Sequencing used peripheral blood, obtained on day 0 of AZD1222 vaccination. In DNA form, the CDR3 reads TGTGCCAGCAGCCCAGGGACTAGCGGGAGATCTCGGAACACCGGGGAGCTGTTTTTT. Its protein is CASSPGTSGRSRNTGELFF.